This entry concerns a single T cell receptor (beta chain). There is no known antigen for this receptor. Within one base of it there is no much larger clone, and no base qualities were kept. The sample is drawn from a study of shared clonotypes between healthy human individuals (dated by TCRdb to 2020 to 2022). For the wider study: A couple of women and three men aged 18 to 49 years were included in the cohort. Blood TCR repertoires of about five healthy adults were deeply sequenced to estimate repertoire size and the extent of clonotype sharing between individuals. Leukapheresis yielded between about 0.94 and 8.9 billion PBMCs per donor. To increase sequencing depth and limit assay-specific biases, different laboratories used diverse techniques to prepare libraries and sequence TCR repertoires. For each donor, CD4 naive and CD4 memory were each given three plates, CD8 naive was given two plates, and CD8 memory was given one plate.

Between the V and J ends, shortened by 0 bases and 5 bases respectively, the junction contains 14 bases. The CDR3 runs 15 amino acids, cysteine and phenylalanine included. The entry retains the CDR3 DNA only, 45 bases that are in frame from base 1. From a lookup of the germline V gene, CDR1 and CDR2 are SGHTS and YDEGEE. TCR CDR3 regions were amplified from genomic DNA by multiplex PCR using the deep immunoSEQ assay. Extracted genomic DNA from each cell subset was spread evenly across all wells of several immunoSEQ 96-well plates, with each plate serving as a replicate. Each replicate PCR for sorted subsets received 200 ng genomic DNA, equal to roughly 30,000 T cell genomes. Purified libraries were quantified with a Qubit 3.0 fluorometer, sized on a Bioanalyzer 2100, and re-quantified with the KAPA Library Quantification kit. Each immunoSEQ 96-well plate was sequenced on its own single-read 150-cycle Illumina NextSeq 550 flow cell. In the paper's pipeline: Because the immunoSEQ output included only junctional sequences and no quality scores, the filtering could not be the same as the filtering used for full-length reads. To assign V/J genes and CDR3, sequences were annotated using PyIR, a Python wrapper for IgBLAST v1.9, with IMGT germline references. Reads were filtered out if the reads had weak V/J assignments (E-value above 1e-6), no CDR3, stop codons, out-of-frame junctions, or ambiguous translated residues. V3J clonotypes were defined as sequences sharing the same inferred V gene, J gene, and CDR3 amino acid sequence. The percentage overlap between two repertoires was calculated by dividing the number of shared unique clonotypes by the size of the smaller repertoire. Repertoire richness was assessed with RTK rarefaction, the Chao1 estimator, and Recon v2.1 estimates of unobserved clonotypes. Generation probabilities were computed with OLGA for all TCRbeta clonotypes obtained by the gDNA method from several donors. TCRdb retrieved this table from immuneACCESS and kept in-frame rearrangements only. Not all clones are present; in checked studies, unresolved V genes account for under half, and no reason is known for the remainder. Clonal size and the V and J genes are those of that table, whereas D and trimming came from the DNA. This sample comprises 2 million to 3 million clones, under 95% of them detected only once. 0.36% of the sample belongs to the ten largest clones.

Study-level results and caveats: Roughly 5.2% of naive CD4, approximately 3.7% of naive CD8, around 2.3% of memory CD4, and about 0.4% of memory CD8 clonotypes were shared across several donors. The genetic and exposure-history diversity represented was limited by the small number of donors. Larger estimated clonotype richness was generally found for naive subsets than for memory subsets. Compared with non-shared clonotypes, clonotypes shared by all four sorted-subset donors had higher generation probabilities. Pairwise subsampling led to the expectation that sequencing depth would affect the degree of clonotype sharing among donors. Sampling was restricted to blood, and TCR repertoires in tissues likely differ from the TCR repertoires found in blood. Even with the large sequencing depth, rarefaction of the sorted-subset datasets indicated that sequencing was incomplete.

The donors were healthy, HIV-negative adults who had no recently reported acute infections or vaccinations. Every donor was a Caucasian adult living in Nashville, Tennessee, USA. CD4+ T cells were enriched by magnetic negative selection; naive cells were then positively selected on CD45RA, and the negative fraction formed the memory subset. Blood was obtained by leukapheresis, after which PBMCs were separated by Ficoll-Histopaque density gradient centrifugation and cryopreserved in liquid nitrogen vapor phase. Purity and quantity of every magnetically sorted T cell population were checked by analytical flow cytometry. Genomic DNA was isolated from each sorted fraction and quantified by UV absorbance on a Nanodrop 2000c.

Sequencing was done on a sample of naive CD4+ T cells from PBMCs. The sample's cell subset or site, from its label and the paper: CD45RA+ positively selected. The clonotype was recovered from a man aged 18 to 29 in good health. Some clones in this sample may be carry-over from other donors' samples. The chain employs TRBV5-8 and TRBJ1-2; TRBD1 could be the D gene, as 6 bases match. In nucleotides, the sequence is TGTGCCAGCAGCTTGGCCCTTGCAGGGGTGTATGGCTACACCTTC. Its translation reads: CASSLALAGVYGYTF.